The sequence of this TCR beta chain was determined in a study of cytomegalovirus exposure and HLA in healthy donors. The PCR used 60 Vbeta and 13 Jbeta primers. This table comes from immunoSEQ multiplex PCR, and its TCRdb copy is limited to in-frame clones, with some not included. The table lists 110,000 to 150,000 clones, about 80% of them singletons, with around 4.9% in the top ten. The CDR3 loop spans 14 amino acids. CDR1 SGHDT and CDR2 YYEEEE come from the germline V gene. Unmatched junction bases numbered 7, after V lost 4 bases and J lost 4 bases. Sequenced material: PBMCs. This clonotype originated in a male donor in good health and CMV-seronegative. The chain employs TRBV5-6 and TRBJ1-2; 7 nucleotides agree with TRBD1. For the CDR3, the DNA is TGTGCCAGCAGCCGGGACAGTGTCCGCTATGGCTACACCTTC. Translation gives CASSRDSVRYGYTF.